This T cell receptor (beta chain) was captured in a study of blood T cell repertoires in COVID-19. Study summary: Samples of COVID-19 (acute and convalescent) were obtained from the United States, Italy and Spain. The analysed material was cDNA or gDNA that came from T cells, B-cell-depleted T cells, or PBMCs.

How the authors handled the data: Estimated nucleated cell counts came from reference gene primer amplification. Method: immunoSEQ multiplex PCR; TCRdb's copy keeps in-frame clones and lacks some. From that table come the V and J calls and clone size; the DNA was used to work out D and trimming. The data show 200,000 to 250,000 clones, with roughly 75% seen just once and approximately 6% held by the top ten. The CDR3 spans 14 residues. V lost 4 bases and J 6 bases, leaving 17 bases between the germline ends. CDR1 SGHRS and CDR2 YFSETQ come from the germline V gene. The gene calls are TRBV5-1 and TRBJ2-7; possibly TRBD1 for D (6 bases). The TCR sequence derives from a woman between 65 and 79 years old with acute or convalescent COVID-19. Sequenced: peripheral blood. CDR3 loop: CASSANPGVGEQYF. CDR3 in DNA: TGCGCCAGCAGCGCTAACCCAGGGGTGGGCGAGCAGTACTTC.